Included here is one TCR beta chain sequence, with context. This clonotype was observed a handful of times. Its antigen remains unidentified. The input lacks base qualities; no much larger clone sits a single base away. This specimen belongs to a study of regulatory T cells in long-lasting Graves disease (dated by TCRdb to the early 2020s). Background on the whole study: Persistent Graves' disease was defined as antithyroid drug treatment for over 5 years with persistently positive TSH receptor autoantibodies. In the clinical cohort, patients with persistent Graves' disease had used antithyroid drugs for an average of about 10.3 years. A total of approximately 35 samples were covered by TCR sequencing, comprising approximately 13 persistent and around 20 newly diagnosed Graves' disease patients. The study was conducted in China and was registered as a clinical trial. Persistent Graves' disease patients were compared with newly diagnosed Graves' disease patients by peripheral blood TCR sequencing and RNA sequencing. Here is what the overall study found, with its caveats: TRBV28, TRBJ1-2 and TRBJ2-5 were preferentially used in persistent disease, while TRBV20-1 and TRBJ2-1 were favored in newly diagnosed disease. Because the primary lesion, thyroid tissue, could not be accessed, the study looked at peripheral blood alone. Lower TCR Shannon entropy and fewer highly expanded clones were observed in persistent Graves' disease patients than in newly diagnosed patients, which suggested clonal expansion. As a limitation, the authors acknowledged that the small sample size may reduce accuracy. Sequencing and analysis were restricted to the TCR beta chain. More public clonotypes were shared among persistent patients (around 3,000) than among newly diagnosed patients (under 1,000).

The time point label corresponds to: persistent/refractory GD, antithyroid drugs over 5 years with positive TRAb. RNA was extracted from PBMCs in TRIzol for both TCR sequencing and RNA sequencing. The diagnosis of Graves' disease was made according to American Thyroid Association guidelines. Patients for the study were recruited at an endocrinology department in Xi'an, China. Each patient gave roughly 10 milliliters of peripheral blood, collected in an EDTA anticoagulant tube. PBMCs were isolated by Ficoll Paque Plus density gradient separation without further T cell sorting. An Agilent 2100 Bioanalyzer and agarose gel were used to check RNA quality, and a NanoDrop 2000 was used to measure RNA concentration. The CDR3 covers 16 residues, taking in both the cysteine and the phenylalanine. The only DNA kept is the CDR3, 48 bases in frame from the first base. V is pared back by 1 base and J by 3 bases, with 12 bases lying between the germline termini. Based on the germline V gene, the CDR1 and CDR2 sequences are SGHTA and FQGNSA.

Library method: multiplex PCR. The sample was run on an Illumina HiSeq 4000. To build TCR beta libraries, CDR3 regions were amplified by Arm-PCR using iRepertoire HTBI primers. Before sequencing, the PCR products underwent gel purification. Under the source paper's analysis protocol: Across samples, 60 to 80 TRBV and over 11 TRBJ segments were identified and used for gene usage analysis of CDR3 amino acid clonotypes. Filtered high-quality paired reads were merged into contigs using COPE and FqMerger. Contigs were aligned with BLAST to IMGT TRBV, TRBD and TRBJ reference genes, and CDR3 was defined per IMGT. Highly expanded clones were defined as clonotypes with a frequency above 0.1%. Repertoire diversity was measured by Shannon entropy, and V-J evenness by the Gini coefficient. Public clonotypes were defined as clonotypes shared by more than one individual. In TCRdb, the public reads were trimmed at Q25 with fastp and aligned with MiXCR, with productive beta chains retained. Rows are unified per CDR3 protein, each entry keeping the most common DNA and genes. In this record, the V and J calls reflect TCRdb's handling and not the investigators' own analysis. The sample table records 400,000 or so distinct CDR3 sequences; 23% of these occur just once. The ten top clones hold about a quarter of the sample.

The TCR sequence derives from a female donor with Graves disease. Sequenced here: peripheral blood mononuclear cells (PBMCs), sampled when the disease was refractory, from a patient treated with antithyroid drugs. The chain joins TRBV7-2 to TRBJ2-2; the D gene is not confidently resolved. This receptor carries the CDR3 CASSLDLERYTGELFF. The DNA is as follows: TGTGCCAGCAGCTTAGATTTGGAACGGTACACCGGGGAGCTGTTTTTT.